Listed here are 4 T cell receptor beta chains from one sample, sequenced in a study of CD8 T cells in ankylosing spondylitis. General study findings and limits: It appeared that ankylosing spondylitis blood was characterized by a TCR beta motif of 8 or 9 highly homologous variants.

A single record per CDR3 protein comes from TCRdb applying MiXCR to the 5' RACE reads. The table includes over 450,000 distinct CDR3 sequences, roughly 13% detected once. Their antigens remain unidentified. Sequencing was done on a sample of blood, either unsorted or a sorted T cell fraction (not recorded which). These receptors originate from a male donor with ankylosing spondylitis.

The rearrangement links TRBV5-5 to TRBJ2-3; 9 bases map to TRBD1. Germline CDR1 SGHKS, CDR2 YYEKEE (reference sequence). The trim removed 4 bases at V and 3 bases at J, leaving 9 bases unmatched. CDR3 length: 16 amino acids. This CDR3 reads CASSPGTGIETDTQYF. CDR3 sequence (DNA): TGTGCCAGCAGCCCCGGGACAGGGATTGAGACAGATACGCAGTATTTT.

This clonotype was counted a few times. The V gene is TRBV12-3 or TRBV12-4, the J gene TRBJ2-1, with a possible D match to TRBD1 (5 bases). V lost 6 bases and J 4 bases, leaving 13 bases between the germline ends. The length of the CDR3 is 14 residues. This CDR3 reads CASRQGNGYNEQFF. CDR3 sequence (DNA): TGTGCCAGCAGGCAGGGTAATGGGTACAATGAGCAGTTCTTC.

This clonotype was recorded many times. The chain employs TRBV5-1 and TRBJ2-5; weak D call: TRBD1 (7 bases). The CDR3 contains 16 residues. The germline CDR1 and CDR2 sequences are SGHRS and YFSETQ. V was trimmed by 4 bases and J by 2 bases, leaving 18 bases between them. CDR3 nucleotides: TGCGCCAGCAGCCCGGAGGGGGCTTCCCCACAAGAGACCCAGTACTTC. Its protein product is CASSPEGASPQETQYF.

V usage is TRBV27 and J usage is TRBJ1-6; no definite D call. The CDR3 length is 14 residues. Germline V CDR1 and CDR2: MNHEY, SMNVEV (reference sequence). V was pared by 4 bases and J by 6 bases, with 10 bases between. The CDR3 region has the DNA TGTGCCAGCAGTTCGGGTCGGTTTAATTCACCCCTCCACTTT. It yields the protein CASSSGRFNSPLHF.